These T cell receptor beta chains were read from a single sample in a study of control samples from healthy donors and cancer patients. Repertoires were generated with immunoSEQ multiplex PCR, while TCRdb's copy carries only in-frame clones and drops some. In the table there are about 96,000 clones, approximately 95% of which are singletons. Sequencing used blood. The receptor source for this set is a man between 18 and 29 years old in good health. The CDR3 runs from the conserved cysteine through the conserved F or W. D genes are given only for firm matches. Clone size is given for some rows only: seen once, a few or many times, or a class if the clone is expanded.

DNA: TGTGCCAGCTCACCCCCACTTCGGACAGGTGATAGCAATCAGCCCCAGCATTTT
CDR3: CASSPPLRTGDSNQPQHF
J: TRBJ1-5
size: .
V: TRBV18
D: TRBD1

DNA: TGTGCCAGCTCACCACGGACCACTGAAGCTTTCTTT
CDR3: CASSPRTTEAFF
J: TRBJ1-1
size: .
V: TRBV18
D: .

DNA: TGTGCCAGCAGCCTTTGGGGCCCCACGGTGAATGAGCAGTTCTTC
CDR3: CASSLWGPTVNEQFF
J: TRBJ2-1
size: .
V: TRBV5-4
D: .

DNA: TGTGCCAGCAGTTCGCCAGGGCGTAAAACTAATGAAAAACTGTTTTTT
CDR3: CASSSPGRKTNEKLFF
J: TRBJ1-4
size: .
V: TRBV6-6
D: .

DNA: TGTGCCATCAGTGGGCAGGGTTTATCCTACAATGAGCAGTTCTTC
CDR3: CAISGQGLSYNEQFF
J: TRBJ2-1
size: .
V: TRBV10-3
D: .

DNA: TGTGCCAGCATATCACTCATTGGCTCCTATAATTCACCCCTCCACTTT
CDR3: CASISLIGSYNSPLHF
J: TRBJ1-6
size: .
V: TRBV2
D: .

DNA: TGTGCCAGCAGCTTAGGAGGGGCGAACACCGGGGAGCTGTTTTTT
CDR3: CASSLGGANTGELFF
J: TRBJ2-2
size: .
V: TRBV11-2
D: .

DNA: TGTGCCAGCAGTAACAGGGTCTCACCCCTCCACTTT
CDR3: CASSNRVSPLHF
J: TRBJ1-6
size: .
V: TRBV6-5
D: .

DNA: TGTGCCAGCAGTCCACGCCCCGGGACAGGTGTAAATGGCTACACCTTC
CDR3: CASSPRPGTGVNGYTF
J: TRBJ1-2
size: .
V: TRBV27
D: TRBD1

DNA: TGCAGCGTTGTGACAGGCAACTATGGCTACACCTTC
CDR3: CSVVTGNYGYTF
J: TRBJ1-2
size: .
V: TRBV29-1
D: .

DNA: TGTGCCAGCAGCGTAGCTGTCTCGGGGTCCTATGGCTACACCTTC
CDR3: CASSVAVSGSYGYTF
J: TRBJ1-2
size: .
V: TRBV9
D: .

DNA: TGCGCCAGCAGCCTACGGGACAGGCCGAACACCGGGGAGCTGTTTTTT
CDR3: CASSLRDRPNTGELFF
J: TRBJ2-2
size: .
V: TRBV5-1
D: TRBD1

DNA: TGCGCCAGCAGCTCTACACAGGCTAACACTGAAGCTTTCTTT
CDR3: CASSSTQANTEAFF
J: TRBJ1-1
size: .
V: TRBV5-1
D: .

DNA: TGTGCCAGCAGCTTAGGGCGGGACGGGGGGCCGAACACTGAAGCTTTCTTT
CDR3: CASSLGRDGGPNTEAFF
J: TRBJ1-1
size: .
V: TRBV5-4
D: .

DNA: TGTGCCAGCAGCTCCCCCGTGCGGGGATCTAGTTACGAGCAGTACTTC
CDR3: CASSSPVRGSSYEQYF
J: TRBJ2-7
size: .
V: TRBV5-4
D: .

DNA: TGTGCCAGCAGCTTAGCAGCGGACGGTGCCACTGAAGCTTTCTTT
CDR3: CASSLAADGATEAFF
J: TRBJ1-1
size: .
V: TRBV7-2
D: .

DNA: TGTGCCAGCAGCACGACTAGAGCAGATACGCAGTATTTT
CDR3: CASSTTRADTQYF
J: TRBJ2-3
size: .
V: TRBV6-5
D: .

DNA: TGTGCCAGCACCTGTCTCACAGATACGCAGTATTTT
CDR3: CASTCLTDTQYF
J: TRBJ2-3
size: .
V: TRBV21-1
D: .

DNA: TGTGCCAGCAGCGCAGCGGACGGGAGGGAAGGTGAGCAGTTCTTC
CDR3: CASSAADGREGEQFF
J: TRBJ2-1
size: .
V: TRBV9
D: TRBD2

DNA: TGTGCCTGGAGCTGGGGGGTAGGGAGCGAGCAGTACTTC
CDR3: CAWSWGVGSEQYF
J: TRBJ2-7
size: .
V: TRBV30
D: .

DNA: TGTGCCAGCAGTGAACGGGAGGGCCCCTATGAGCAGTTCTTC
CDR3: CASSEREGPYEQFF
J: TRBJ2-1
size: .
V: TRBV6-4
D: TRBD2

DNA: TGTGCCAGCATCAGCCTAGCGGAAAGCACAGATACGCAGTATTTT
CDR3: CASISLAESTDTQYF
J: TRBJ2-3
size: .
V: TRBV6-5
D: TRBD2

DNA: TGTGCCAGCAGCGTACGGGGCAGGGAAGGAGAGACCCAGTACTTC
CDR3: CASSVRGREGETQYF
J: TRBJ2-5
size: .
V: TRBV9
D: .

DNA: TGTGCCAGCAGTTACTTAGGCCACTCCTACGAGCAGTACTTC
CDR3: CASSYLGHSYEQYF
J: TRBJ2-7
size: .
V: TRBV6-6
D: .

DNA: TGTGCCCCAGGAGGATTCCCCTACGAGCAGTACTTC
CDR3: CAPGGFPYEQYF
J: TRBJ2-7
size: .
V: TRBV24-1
D: .

DNA: TGTGCCAGCAGCCTAGCGGGAGCGGACATTCAGTACTTC
CDR3: CASSLAGADIQYF
J: TRBJ2-4
size: .
V: TRBV13
D: TRBD2

DNA: TGTGCCAGCAGCACGGTAGCGGGGGGTGTCTACAATGAGCAGTTCTTC
CDR3: CASSTVAGGVYNEQFF
J: TRBJ2-1
size: .
V: TRBV7-2
D: TRBD2

DNA: TGTGCCAGCAGTTCCACGGGACACCACAATGAGCAGTTCTTC
CDR3: CASSSTGHHNEQFF
J: TRBJ2-1
size: .
V: TRBV7-3
D: .

DNA: TGTGCCAGCAGCCACGGCCCACCTAGGGGCGACATTGAAGCTTTCTTT
CDR3: CASSHGPPRGDIEAFF
J: TRBJ1-1
size: .
V: TRBV7-3
D: .

DNA: TGCAGTGCTAGTCGTGAGTACAATGAGCAGTTCTTC
CDR3: CSASREYNEQFF
J: TRBJ2-1
size: .
V: TRBV20-1
D: .

DNA: TGTGCCAGCAGCGGACACCGGGAAGACTTTTATGGCTACACCTTC
CDR3: CASSGHREDFYGYTF
J: TRBJ1-2
size: .
V: TRBV7-6
D: .

DNA: TGTGCCAGCAGCTCCACCTACAATGAGCAGTTCTTC
CDR3: CASSSTYNEQFF
J: TRBJ2-1
size: .
V: TRBV5-6
D: .

DNA: TGTGCCAGCAGTTACCTTAGGGGGCTGTCTGGAAACACCATATATTTT
CDR3: CASSYLRGLSGNTIYF
J: TRBJ1-3
size: .
V: TRBV6-6
D: TRBD1

DNA: TGTGCCAGCAGTTACTGGGGACAGAACACTGAAGCTTTCTTT
CDR3: CASSYWGQNTEAFF
J: TRBJ1-1
size: once
V: TRBV6-6
D: .

DNA: TGTGCCAGCAGCCTTAGAGTGATTCCTGAAGCTTTCTTT
CDR3: CASSLRVIPEAFF
J: TRBJ1-1
size: .
V: TRBV12-3/TRBV12-4
D: .

DNA: TGTGCCAGCAGCGTAAGCTCTGGGGCCAACGTCCTGACTTTC
CDR3: CASSVSSGANVLTF
J: TRBJ2-6
size: once
V: TRBV9
D: .

DNA: TGCGCCAGCAGTGAAGTCGGCAGGGACTATGGCTACACCTTC
CDR3: CASSEVGRDYGYTF
J: TRBJ1-2
size: .
V: TRBV10-1
D: .

DNA: TGCAGCGTTGAGGGACAGCCAGGAAACTATGGCTACACCTTC
CDR3: CSVEGQPGNYGYTF
J: TRBJ1-2
size: few
V: TRBV29-1
D: TRBD1

DNA: TGTGCCAGCAGCCAGCAATCCTACGAGCAGTACTTC
CDR3: CASSQQSYEQYF
J: TRBJ2-7
size: .
V: TRBV3-1/TRBV3-2
D: .

DNA: TGTGCCAGCAGCCCCGACAGGGGGAACACCATATATTTT
CDR3: CASSPDRGNTIYF
J: TRBJ1-3
size: .
V: TRBV27
D: TRBD1

DNA: TGCGCCAGCAGCCAAGACCCCAATGTGGGGGTCGTTGCTTTCTTT
CDR3: CASSQDPNVGVVAFF
J: TRBJ1-1
size: once
V: TRBV4-1
D: .

DNA: TGTGCCAGCAGTGAACTGTCTCGCGGGGGTCTTGAAAAACTGTTTTTT
CDR3: CASSELSRGGLEKLFF
J: TRBJ1-4
size: .
V: TRBV6-1
D: .

DNA: TGTGCCAGCAGTGAAGCGGTTTACGACTCGAACACTGAAGCTTTCTTT
CDR3: CASSEAVYDSNTEAFF
J: TRBJ1-1
size: few
V: TRBV6-1
D: .

DNA: TGTGCCAGCAGCCATGGGAAGGGTGGGGAAAAACTGTTTTTT
CDR3: CASSHGKGGEKLFF
J: TRBJ1-4
size: .
V: TRBV3-1/TRBV3-2
D: .

DNA: TGTGCCAGCAGTGAAGTCTTGGGAGCGAGCGAGCAGTACTTC
CDR3: CASSEVLGASEQYF
J: TRBJ2-7
size: .
V: TRBV6-1
D: .

DNA: TGCGCCAGCAGCCAAGACACAAGCCCACTGGCGGGAGTCGCCCAAGAGACCCAGTACTTC
CDR3: CASSQDTSPLAGVAQETQYF
J: TRBJ2-5
size: once
V: TRBV4-1
D: TRBD2

DNA: TGTGCCAGCAGTCGACCGTGGACAGGGGATAACTATGGCTACACCTTC
CDR3: CASSRPWTGDNYGYTF
J: TRBJ1-2
size: .
V: TRBV11-3
D: TRBD1

DNA: TGTGCCAGCGGCCCCCCCGGGGCCGGGGGGGCTTTCTTT
CDR3: CASGPPGAGGAFF
J: TRBJ1-1
size: once
V: TRBV19
D: .

DNA: TGTGCCAGCAGCTTGGACAGAACCTACGAGCAGTACTTC
CDR3: CASSLDRTYEQYF
J: TRBJ2-7
size: .
V: TRBV11-2
D: .

DNA: TGTGCCAGCAGCCCCTGGACAGGGCCTAGCACAGATACGCAGTATTTT
CDR3: CASSPWTGPSTDTQYF
J: TRBJ2-3
size: once
V: TRBV11-2
D: TRBD1

DNA: TGTGCCAGCAGCTTTATAGGTCCTAATGAAAAACTGTTTTTT
CDR3: CASSFIGPNEKLFF
J: TRBJ1-4
size: .
V: TRBV7-8
D: .

DNA: TGTGCCAGCAGCAACGCATCGGGGCCAGAAAAAACGAACACAATGGACGCTTTCTTT
CDR3: CASSNASGPEKTNTMDAFF
J: TRBJ1-1
size: .
V: TRBV21-1
D: .

DNA: TGTGCCAGCAGCTTAACGGGACAGGGAGCCGGCTACACCTTC
CDR3: CASSLTGQGAGYTF
J: TRBJ1-2
size: .
V: TRBV7-9
D: TRBD1